This T cell receptor beta chain derives from a study of blood T cell repertoires in COVID-19. Clones were sequenced by immunoSEQ multiplex PCR, and TCRdb holds only the in-frame ones, with some missing. The sample lists 150,000 to 250,000 clones, roughly four fifths seen once, with roughly 10% in the top ten. The V end lost 5 bases, the J end lost 0 bases, and 13 bases lay between the germline ends. Germline lookup yields CDR1 SGHTA and CDR2 FQGNSA. The CDR3 totals 16 residues. The chain has TRBV7-2 and TRBJ2-2, with D possibly matching TRBD2 (5 bases). The sequence derives from a man aged 40-50 years who had recovered from COVID-19. The sequenced sample consisted of PBMCs or T cells enriched from blood (not recorded which). This chain's CDR3 is CASSQNSGTNTGELFF. For the CDR3, the DNA is TGTGCCAGCAGCCAAAATTCCGGGACGAACACCGGGGAGCTGTTTTTT.